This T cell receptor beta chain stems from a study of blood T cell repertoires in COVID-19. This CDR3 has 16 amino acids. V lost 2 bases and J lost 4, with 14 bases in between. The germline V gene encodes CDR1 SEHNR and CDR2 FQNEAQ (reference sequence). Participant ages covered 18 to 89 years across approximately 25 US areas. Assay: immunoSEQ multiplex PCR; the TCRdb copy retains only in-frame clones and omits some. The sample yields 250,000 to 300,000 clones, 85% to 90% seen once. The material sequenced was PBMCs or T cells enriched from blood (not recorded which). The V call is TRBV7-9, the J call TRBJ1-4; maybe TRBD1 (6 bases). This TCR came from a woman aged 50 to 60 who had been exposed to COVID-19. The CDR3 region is CASSLQGIGGNEKLFF. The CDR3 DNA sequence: TGTGCCAGCAGCTTACAGGGCATAGGGGGTAATGAAAAACTGTTTTTT.